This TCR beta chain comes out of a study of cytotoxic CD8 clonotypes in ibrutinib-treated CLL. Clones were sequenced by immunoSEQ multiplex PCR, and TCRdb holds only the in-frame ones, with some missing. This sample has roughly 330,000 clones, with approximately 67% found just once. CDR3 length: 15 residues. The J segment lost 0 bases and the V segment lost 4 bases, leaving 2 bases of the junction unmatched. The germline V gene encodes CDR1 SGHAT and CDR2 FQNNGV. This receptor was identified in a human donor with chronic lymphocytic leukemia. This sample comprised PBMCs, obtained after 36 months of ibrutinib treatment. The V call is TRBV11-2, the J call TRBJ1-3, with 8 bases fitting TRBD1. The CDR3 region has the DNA TGTGCCAGCAGCTCCACAGGGGGCTCTGGAAACACCATATATTTT. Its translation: CASSSTGGSGNTIYF.